These T cell receptor beta chains were read from a single sample in a study of post-analysis software for immune sequencing data. Using its own MiXCR run on the PCR reads, TCRdb lists one record per CDR3 protein. The sample yields a few hundred thousand distinct CDR3 sequences, roughly 38% seen once. The sequencing input was blood. Source of these receptors: a girl aged 10 to 17 with multiple sclerosis. Each CDR3 is given with its conserved first and last residue.

j_call v_call cdr3_aa
TRBJ2-4 TRBV29-1 CSVEDGVFGQYF
TRBJ1-2 TRBV5-5 CAGSLDLPVQPSNYGYTF
TRBJ1-5 TRBV6-2/TRBV6-3 CASSYSGQLNQPQHF
TRBJ2-6 TRBV5-1 CASSSSGTPVVLTF
TRBJ2-1 TRBV4-1 CASSSLGLVYNEQFF
TRBJ2-5 TRBV11-1 CASSFSEDRKETQYF
TRBJ2-3 TRBV4-2 CASSQEWTGPTDTQYF
TRBJ2-7 TRBV12-3/TRBV12-4 CASSPRLAGVTYEQYF
TRBJ1-4 TRBV6-2/TRBV6-3 CASSYEGQRHEKLFF
TRBJ2-1 TRBV6-1 CASSEPGLGHEQFF
TRBJ2-3 TRBV3-1 CASSLRGADTQYF
TRBJ1-4 TRBV6-6 CASSYPAGAGSEKLFF
TRBJ2-2 TRBV29-1 CSAKTGAVTGELFF
TRBJ2-1 TRBV4-3 CASSQDQAGGSYEQFF
TRBJ2-1 TRBV7-2 CASSVTGQFHNEQFF
TRBJ1-2 TRBV6-2/TRBV6-3 CATGRETGYGYTF
TRBJ2-5 TRBV7-2 CASSSRRPRWRETQYF
TRBJ2-5 TRBV5-6 CASRRSPYSQGEETQYF
TRBJ2-1 TRBV20-1 CSARDSGGANEQFF
TRBJ1-1 TRBV4-1 CASSQEDRPYTEAFF
TRBJ2-7 TRBV29-1 CSVVGTASAGGSGYEQYF
TRBJ1-2 TRBV18 CASSEWPSNYGYTF
TRBJ1-2 TRBV12-3/TRBV12-4 CASSPTSTGLGYTF
TRBJ2-3 TRBV27 CASSLGVRRSTDTQYF
TRBJ1-1 TRBV28 CACSVAPGQGIDEAFF
TRBJ2-3 TRBV3-1 CASSPRQGRTDTQYF
TRBJ2-7 TRBV12-5 CASEPRGNEQYF
TRBJ1-6 TRBV12-3/TRBV12-4 CASSPITGGDSPPHF
TRBJ2-3 TRBV5-1 CASSLRRPSTDTQYF